The clone carrying this T cell receptor (beta chain) came up a few times. The sample comes from a study of blood T cell repertoires in COVID-19. The assay was immunoSEQ multiplex PCR, and TCRdb's table has in-frame clones only and misses some. The data contain roughly 280,000 clones, 86% of them singletons. The CDR3 totals 17 residues. Trimming left V 7 bases short and J 1 base short, with 21 bases between. From germline, CDR1 is SEHNR and CDR2 FQNEAQ (reference sequence). The sequence was collected from a man younger than 35 with active or convalescent COVID-19. The chain joins TRBV7-9 to TRBJ2-3; D is possibly TRBD1 (6 bases). Sequencing was performed on peripheral blood. The CDR3: CASTPWGLGVGTDTQYF. CDR3 DNA: TGTGCCAGCACCCCCTGGGGGCTAGGGGTGGGCACAGATACGCAGTATTTT.